The clone carrying this TCR beta chain was seen more than once but under ten times. Its target is not known. Germline CDR1 is SEHNR and CDR2 is FQNEAQ (reference sequence). Trimming pared 5 bases from V and 10 bases from J, leaving 14 bases between. The CDR3 spans 12 residues. The data were taken from a study of OX40 agonist ivuxolimab in advanced cancers. About the research overall: Partial responses occurred in three patients (one hepatocellular carcinoma, two cutaneous melanoma). Study-level results: CD4+ and CD8+ T cells in blood underwent clonal expansion by week 6 at 0.1 to 3.0 mg/kg.

Assay used: immunoSEQ multiplex PCR; TCRdb lists only in-frame clones, some missing. The sample yields 100,000 to 140,000 clones, around 90% seen once. The starting material was CD4+ or CD8+ T cells sorted from blood, obtained in a trial of the OX40 agonist ivuxolimab. The clonotype comes from an adult with an advanced solid tumor such as melanoma, head and neck, liver or kidney cancer. The chain combines TRBV7-9 with TRBJ1-1, with D unresolved. CDR3 sequence: CASSQRSFGAFF. In nucleotides, the CDR3 is TGTGCCAGCAGCCAGCGGAGTTTTGGAGCTTTCTTT.